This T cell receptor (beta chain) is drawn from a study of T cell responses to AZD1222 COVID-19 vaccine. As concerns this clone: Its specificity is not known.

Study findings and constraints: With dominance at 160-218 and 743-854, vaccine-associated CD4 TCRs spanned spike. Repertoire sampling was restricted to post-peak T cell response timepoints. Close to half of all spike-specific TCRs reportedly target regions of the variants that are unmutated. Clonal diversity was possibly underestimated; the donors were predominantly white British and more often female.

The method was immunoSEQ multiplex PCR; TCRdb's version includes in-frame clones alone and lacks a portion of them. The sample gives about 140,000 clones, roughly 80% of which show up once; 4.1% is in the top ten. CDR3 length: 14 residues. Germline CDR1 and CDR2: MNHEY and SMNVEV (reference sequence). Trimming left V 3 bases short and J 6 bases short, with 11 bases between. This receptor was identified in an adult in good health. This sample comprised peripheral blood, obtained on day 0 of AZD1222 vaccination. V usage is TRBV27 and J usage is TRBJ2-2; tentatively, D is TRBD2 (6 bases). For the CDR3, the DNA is TGTGCCAGCAGTTTCGTTGCGGGGTCCGGGGAGCTGTTTTTT. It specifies CASSFVAGSGELFF.